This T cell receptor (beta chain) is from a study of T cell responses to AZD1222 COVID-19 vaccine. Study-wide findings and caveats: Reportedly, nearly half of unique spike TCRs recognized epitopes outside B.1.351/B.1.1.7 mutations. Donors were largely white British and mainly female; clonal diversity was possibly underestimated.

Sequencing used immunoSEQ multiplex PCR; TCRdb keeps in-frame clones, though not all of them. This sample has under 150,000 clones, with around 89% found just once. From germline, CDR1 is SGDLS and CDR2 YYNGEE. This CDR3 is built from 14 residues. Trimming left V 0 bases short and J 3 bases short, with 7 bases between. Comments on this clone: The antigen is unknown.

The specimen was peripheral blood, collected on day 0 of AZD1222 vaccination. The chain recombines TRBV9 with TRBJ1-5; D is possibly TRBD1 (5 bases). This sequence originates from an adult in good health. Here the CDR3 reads CASSVGGVNQPQHF. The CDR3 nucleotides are TGTGCCAGCAGCGTAGGGGGGGTCAATCAGCCCCAGCATTTT. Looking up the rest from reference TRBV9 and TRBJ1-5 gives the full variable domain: DSGVTQTPKHLITATGQRVTLRCSPRSGDLSVYWYQQSLDQGLQFLIQYYNGEERAKGNILERFSAQQFPDLHSELNLSSLELGDSALYFCASSVGGVNQPQHFGDGTRLSIL.